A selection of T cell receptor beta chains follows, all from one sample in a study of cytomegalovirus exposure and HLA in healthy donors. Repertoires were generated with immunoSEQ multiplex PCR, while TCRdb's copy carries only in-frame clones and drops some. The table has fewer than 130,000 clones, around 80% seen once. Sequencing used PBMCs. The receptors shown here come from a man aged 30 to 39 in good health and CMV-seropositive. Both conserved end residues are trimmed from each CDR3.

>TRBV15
ATRRQGRDTGELF
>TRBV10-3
AISDKVGLKNIQY
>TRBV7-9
SSSLVRRVPYEQY
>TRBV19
ASATGENHEQY
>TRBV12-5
ASGRDSYSPLH
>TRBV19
ASSITGGNQETQY
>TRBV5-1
ASSPKGAGGTTYEQY
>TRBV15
ATSRDLRDRGQDTQY
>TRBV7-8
ASSLSRDYTSYEQY
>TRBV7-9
ASSPLGQGGATNEKLF
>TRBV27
ASSLTGRGPQETQY
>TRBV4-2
ASSQFPKGGGSYGYT
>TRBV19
ASSPPFRGGGETQY
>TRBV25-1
ASSTGTSGDNEQF
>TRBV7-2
ASSLGPQGAEAF
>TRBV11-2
ASSLDPADTQY
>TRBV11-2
ASSLALPSGGGELF
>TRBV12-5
ASGLVLRGSDTQY
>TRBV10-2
ASGTVSYGYT
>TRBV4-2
ASSQDWASRTGELF
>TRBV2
ASSVTSGGQQY
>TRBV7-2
ASSLNGGSGNTIY
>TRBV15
ATSREGQGNTGELF
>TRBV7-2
ASSLDTGITF
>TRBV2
ASRLGGAGETQY
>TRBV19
ATSTGVTSGNTIY
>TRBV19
ASSINRRANYGYT
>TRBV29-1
SVGGWAGHTDTQY
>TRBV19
ASSPGTGDEQY
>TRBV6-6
ASSLQGMENTEAF
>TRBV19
ASNDRGQDEQY
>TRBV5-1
ASSSTGRLNEKLF
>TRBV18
ASSSDRDQY
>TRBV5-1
ASSPGQGVEKLF
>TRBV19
ASSPTGVYGYT
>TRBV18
ASSPDVATNYGYT
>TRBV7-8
ASSLARIVTPVYKQY
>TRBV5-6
ASSSTRGGGLNTEAF
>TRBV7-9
ASSFSGGAVETQY
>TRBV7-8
ASSLGDRGSGNTIY
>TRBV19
ASSTGTANTGELF
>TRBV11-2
ASSLGGTGGAQY
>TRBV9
ASSVVVQGACEQY
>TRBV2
ASSEGPRLGRASTDTQY
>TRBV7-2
ASSPNTGGGKFQPQH
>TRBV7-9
ASSFVLGLAGHNEQF
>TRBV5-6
ASSLYQGLDSPLH
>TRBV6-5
ASSSTGSTDTQY
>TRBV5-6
ASSLVSAGETQY
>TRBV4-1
ASSPLFYRGSNTEAF
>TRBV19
ASRAWAGQSNYGYT
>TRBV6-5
ASRNKETAYEQY
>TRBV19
ASGGTASNNEKLF
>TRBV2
ASRIYDRSQETQY